These 21 T cell receptor beta chains share one sample of origin, sequenced in a study of beta chain features in type 1 diabetes (dated by TCRdb to the late 2010s). Library method: the immunoSEQ multiplex PCR assay. The entire isolated RNA was reverse transcribed using the High Capacity cDNA Reverse Transcription Kit, and thus expressed TCRB transcripts were sequenced. Sourced from immuneACCESS, this table was stored by TCRdb with only in-frame sequences that have V and J called. A share of the clones is absent; for the studies checked, an unresolved V gene accounts for under half, and the remainder has no known explanation. This sample lists roughly 160,000 clones; around 8.6% were detected once. The ten most abundant clones make up around 0.5% of the sample. Study-level results and caveats: In all four CD4+ subsets, TCRB CDR3 length was moderately but significantly shorter in type 1 diabetes patients.

Which antigens these TCRs recognize remains unknown. What was sequenced was central memory CD4+ T cells from blood. The receptors derive from a woman between 18 and 30 years old with type 1 diabetes.

This clone was seen a handful of times. The chain combines TRBV11-2 with TRBJ1-2; D perhaps matches TRBD1 (5 bases). Trimming took off 2 bases at V and 5 bases at J, with 15 bases between the two ends. The CDR3 loop spans 15 amino acids. Germline values: CDR1 SGHAT, CDR2 FQNNGV. CDR3 bases: TGTGCCAGCAGCTTAATGACCGCCGGGGGGTATGGCTACACCTTC. Encoded protein: CASSLMTAGGYGYTF.

This clone was seen only a few times. The chain is built from TRBV30 and TRBJ2-1; 7 nucleotides align to TRBD2. There are 13 residues in the CDR3. The junction had 6 bases not matched to a gene; V was cut back by 4 bases and J by 6 bases. CDR1 and CDR2 from the germline V gene are GTSNPN and SVGIG (reference sequence). CDR3 nucleotides: TGTGCCTGGAACCGGGAGGTTCGCAATGAGCAGTTCTTC. The encoded protein is CAWNREVRNEQFF.

This chain links TRBV5-1 with TRBJ2-1; unclear D gene. The CDR3 runs to 12 residues. Looked up from germline, CDR1 is SGHRS and CDR2 is YFSETQ. Trimming cost V 4 bases and J 8 bases, with 10 bases left between them. The CDR3 nucleotides read TGCGCCAGCAGCGCCCAACAGTATGAGCAGTTCTTC. Its translation is CASSAQQYEQFF.

V usage is TRBV5-1 and J usage is TRBJ2-5; a weak D match, TRBD1 (5 bases). CDR1 is SGHRS, CDR2 YFSETQ, per germline. The CDR3 is made up of 12 amino acids. V lost 5 bases and J 4 bases, leaving 9 bases between the germline ends. In DNA, the CDR3 is TGCGCCAGCAGTAGGGGTTCAGAGACCCAGTACTTC. This translates into CASSRGSETQYF.

CDR3 residues: CASSLDQSVDQPQHF. CDR3 nucleotides: TGTGCCAGCAGCTTGGACCAATCGGTGGATCAGCCCCAGCATTTT. V and J are TRBV5-4 and TRBJ1-5, with D hard to call. V was cut by 0 bases and J by 5 bases, with 12 bases left in between. Germline V gene lookup returns CDR1 SGHNT and CDR2 YYREEE (reference sequence). The CDR3 is made up of 15 amino acids. Full variable domain (rest looked up from reference TRBV5-4 and TRBJ1-5): ETGVTQSPTHLIKTRGQQVTLRCSSQSGHNTVSWYQQALGQGPQFIFQYYREEENGRGNFPPRFSGLQFPNYSSELNVNALELDDSALYLCASSLDQSVDQPQHFGDGTRLSIL.

This clone was detected ten times or more. The V and J genes are TRBV5-4 and TRBJ2-3, with TRBD1 matching 7 bases. Germline-derived CDR1 and CDR2 are SGHNT and YYREEE (reference sequence). This CDR3 region has 15 residues. Germline trimming cut 4 bases from V and 2 bases from J; bases unmatched to any gene: 7. CDR3: CASSTQGVITDTQYF. CDR3 nucleotide sequence: TGTGCCAGCAGCACCCAGGGGGTGATCACAGATACGCAGTATTTT.

This clone was seen only a few times. The gene calls are TRBV7-2 and TRBJ2-3; 7 positions match TRBD2. The V and J ends lost 2 bases and 0 bases, in that order; junction bases with no gene match: 5. CDR1 SGHTA and CDR2 FQGNSA come from the germline V gene. The CDR3 loop spans 16 amino acids. As DNA, the CDR3 is TGTGCCAGCAGCTTAAGGGGCGGGGGAAGCACAGATACGCAGTATTTT. It is translated as CASSLRGGGSTDTQYF.

The genes are TRBV20-1 and TRBJ1-1; D is unresolved. Germline V gene lookup returns CDR1 DFQATT and CDR2 SNEGSKA (reference sequence). The CDR3 extends over 11 amino acids. Trimming took 2 bases from V and 5 from J, leaving 6 bases between them. The CDR3 protein is CSARRWTEAFF. The DNA for the CDR3 is TGCAGTGCTAGACGGTGGACTGAAGCTTTCTTT.

The V and J genes are TRBV7-2 and TRBJ2-3, with 9 nucleotides matching TRBD2. V gave up 6 bases and J gave up 4 bases; unmatched junction bases: 8. Looked up from germline, CDR1 is SGHTA and CDR2 is FQGNSA. This CDR3 comprises 15 residues. The CDR3 bases are TGTGCCAGCAGGCCCCCGGGACTAGCACCAGATACGCAGTATTTT. Protein: CASRPPGLAPDTQYF.

The chain joins TRBV19 to TRBJ2-5; a possible D gene is TRBD2 (7 bases). Per germline, CDR1 LNHDA and CDR2 SQIVND (reference sequence). The CDR3 extends over 15 amino acids. The V gene lost 2 bases and the J gene lost 4 bases, with 14 bases spanning the gap. The chain's CDR3 is CASSIRSGDTETQYF. In DNA, the CDR3 is TGTGCCAGTAGTATACGAAGCGGGGACACAGAGACCCAGTACTTC.

A few counts support this clone. This sequence joins TRBV5-4 and TRBJ2-7; D is undetermined. The germline CDR1 and CDR2 sequences are SGHNT and YYREEE (reference sequence). The V gene lost 0 bases and the J gene lost 6 bases, with 10 bases spanning the gap. The CDR3 sequence is 13 residues long. The CDR3 loop is CASSLELFGEQYF. The CDR3 nucleotides read TGTGCCAGCAGCTTGGAACTCTTCGGCGAGCAGTACTTC. The entire variable domain, with the rest obtained from reference TRBV5-4 and TRBJ2-7, is as follows: ETGVTQSPTHLIKTRGQQVTLRCSSQSGHNTVSWYQQALGQGPQFIFQYYREEENGRGNFPPRFSGLQFPNYSSELNVNALELDDSALYLCASSLELFGEQYFGPGTRLTVT.

The rearrangement links TRBV19 to TRBJ1-2; a possible D gene is TRBD1 (6 bases). Germline V gives CDR1 LNHDA, CDR2 SQIVND (reference sequence). With 7 bases removed from V and 5 bases from J, the gap between germline ends came to 14 bases. This CDR3 is 13 amino acids long. This chain's CDR3 is CASNHRDIYGYTF. The CDR3 nucleotides are TGTGCCAGTAACCACAGGGACATATATGGCTACACCTTC.

The J gene is TRBJ2-5, the V gene TRBV6-5; D may be TRBD2 (6 bases). The CDR3 contains 12 residues. Germline CDR1 is MNHEY and CDR2 is SVGAGI. Trimming left V 6 bases short and J 9 bases short, with 14 bases between. This CDR3 is CASRPSTGAQYF. The CDR3 nucleotides are TGTGCCAGCAGGCCTTCGACGGGGGCCCAGTACTTC.

The chain links TRBV11-2 to TRBJ2-3; possibly TRBD1 for D (6 bases). The V gene lost 1 base and the J gene lost 6 bases, with 11 bases spanning the gap. Germline assignment: CDR1 SGHAT and CDR2 FQNNGV. The length of the CDR3 is 14 residues. DNA of the CDR3: TGTGCCAGCAGCTTAGGAGCAGGGGTTGATACGCAGTATTTT. It translates to CASSLGAGVDTQYF.

This clone has just a few counts. The V gene is TRBV5-1, the J gene TRBJ2-6; TRBD1 matches 10 bases. Losses at the gene ends were 3 bases for V and 4 bases for J; bases not matched to a gene: 7. The CDR3 is 17 residues long. Per germline, CDR1 SGHRS and CDR2 YFSETQ. The CDR3 DNA reads as TGCGCCAGCAGCTCCTCCGGGACAGGGGCCGGGGCCAACGTCCTGACTTTC. This gives the protein CASSSSGTGAGANVLTF.

This clone was seen more than once but under ten times. J is TRBJ2-2 and V is TRBV7-2; no clear D. The CDR3 has 14 amino acids. The ends were cut back, 5 bases at V and 1 base at J, with 8 bases in the middle. Per germline, CDR1 SGHTA and CDR2 FQGNSA. The CDR3 nucleotides are TGTGCCAGCAGCAGACGACAGAACACCGGGGAGCTGTTTTTT. Its protein is CASSRRQNTGELFF.

This chain joins TRBV2 and TRBJ1-1; 7 bases agree with TRBD1. Germline lookup yields CDR1 SNHLY and CDR2 FYNNEI. V gave up 5 bases and J gave up 1 base; unmatched junction bases: 1. This CDR3 has 13 amino acids. The CDR3 nucleotides are TGTGCCAGCAGTCGACAGGGGAACACTGAAGCTTTCTTT. This sequence encodes CASSRQGNTEAFF.

V usage is TRBV6-5 and J usage is TRBJ1-5, with D hard to call. Per germline, CDR1 MNHEY and CDR2 SVGAGI. V was trimmed by 5 bases and J by 9 bases, leaving 17 bases between them. The CDR3 extends over 14 amino acids. As DNA, the CDR3 is TGTGCCAGCAGTCACCGGAGGTCTGGAGGGCCCCAGCATTTT. Translation: CASSHRRSGGPQHF.

V and J are TRBV27 and TRBJ2-3; D ambiguous. Deletions cut 5 bases from V and 0 bases from J, with 9 bases between. CDR3 length: 14 residues. In germline, CDR1 is MNHEY, CDR2 SMNVEV (reference sequence). The CDR3 loop is CASSPFYSTDTQYF. The CDR3 DNA reads TGTGCCAGCAGTCCCTTCTACAGCACAGATACGCAGTATTTT.

This clone was observed a few times. The V call is TRBV29-1, the J call TRBJ2-3; 7 bases fit TRBD2. The CDR3 contains 15 residues. The V and J ends lost 3 bases and 2 bases, in that order; junction bases with no gene match: 8. CDR1 SQVTM and CDR2 ANQGSEA come from the germline V gene. For the CDR3, the DNA is TGCAGCGTTGATAGCCGGCTAGCGGCCACAGATACGCAGTATTTT. Protein product: CSVDSRLAATDTQYF.

The chain joins TRBV7-3 to TRBJ1-1; 8 nucleotides agree with TRBD1. Germline CDR1 SGHTA, CDR2 FQGTGA. This CDR3 spans 14 amino acids. V was clipped by 5 bases and J by 3 bases; unmatched bases: 5. CDR3 protein: CASSPGQDHTEAFF. CDR3 nucleotides: TGTGCCAGCAGCCCGGGACAGGACCACACTGAAGCTTTCTTT.